Each of the 19 T cell receptor beta chains below was sequenced from the same sample in a study of T cell responses to AZD1222 COVID-19 vaccine (dated by TCRdb to the early 2020s). Libraries were constructed by the immunoSEQ multiplex PCR assay. TCRdb obtained this table from immuneACCESS and retained in-frame rearrangements with V and J assigned. These tables miss some clones; where compared with another copy, unresolved V genes account for less than half of the shortfall, and the remainder is unexplained. This sample gives 150,000 to 200,000 clones in total; approximately 90% of them show up just once. The biggest ten clones account for about 3% of the sample. What this sample's time point label stands for: baseline before first vaccination. Here the sequenced sample was peripheral blood, taken on day 0 of AZD1222 vaccination. All receptors come from an adult in good health.

The rearrangement links TRBV19 to TRBJ1-2, with D perhaps matching TRBD1 (5 bases). Trimming shortened V by 3 bases and J by 8 bases, and 19 bases separated the two germline ends. The V gene's germline CDR1 is LNHDA and CDR2 SQIVND (reference sequence). The CDR3 spans 15 residues. CDR3 bases: TGTGCCAGTAGTATCGGGGGGACCATCGCCCTAGGCTACACCTTC. Translating it yields CASSIGGTIALGYTF.

The gene calls are TRBV7-6 and TRBJ2-7, with D possibly matching TRBD1 (6 bases). Germline loops: CDR1 SGHVS, CDR2 FNYEAQ. The CDR3 runs 15 residues. V lost 0 bases and J lost 2, with 11 bases in between. In DNA form, the CDR3 reads TGTGCCAGCAGCTTAGCCGATACAGGGCCCTACGAGCAGTACTTC. This codes for CASSLADTGPYEQYF.

This rearrangement joins TRBV14 to TRBJ2-7; maybe TRBD2 (5 bases). Germline V gene data show CDR1 as SGHDN and CDR2 as FVKESK. The CDR3 contains 15 residues. The germline V and J ends were trimmed by 0 bases and 4 bases, with 13 bases remaining between them. CDR3 coding DNA: TGTGCCAGCAGCCAAGACACGCGTTCGGGGTACGAGCAGTACTTC. As protein: CASSQDTRSGYEQYF.

DNA for the CDR3: TGTGCTAGTGGGCTCACATCTGGGACTGGACACACTGAAGCTTTCTTT. It translates to CASGLTSGTGHTEAFF. V usage is TRBV12-5 and J usage is TRBJ1-1; the D gene is possibly TRBD1 (5 bases). Germline-derived CDR1 and CDR2 are LGHNT and FRNRAP. V gave up 6 bases and J gave up 3 bases, with 20 bases separating them. This CDR3 has 16 residues.

The chain uses TRBV6-2 or TRBV6-3 and TRBJ2-7; D may be TRBD1 (6 bases). Germline V gene sequence: CDR1 MNHEY, CDR2 SVGEGT. V gave up 5 bases and J gave up 7 bases, with 18 bases separating them. The CDR3 has 14 amino acids. The CDR3 loop reads CASSHPRGQREQYF. Written as DNA, the CDR3 is TGTGCCAGCAGTCACCCCCGGGGACAAAGAGAGCAGTACTTC.

The CDR3 bases are TGTGCCAGCAGTTTCCAGGGGTCCTACGAGCAGTACTTC. Protein: CASSFQGSYEQYF. V gene TRBV27 combines with J gene TRBJ2-7, with D possibly being TRBD1 (6 bases). Trimming removed 3 bases from V and 1 base from J, with 7 bases in between. The germline V gene encodes CDR1 MNHEY and CDR2 SMNVEV (reference sequence). The CDR3 is 13 residues long.

DNA for the CDR3: TGTGCCAGCAGTTACATTTGGGGAGATCCCTACGAGCAGTACTTC. It codes for CASSYIWGDPYEQYF. The chain employs TRBV6-5 and TRBJ2-7; D may be TRBD2 (5 bases). Germline V CDR1 and CDR2: MNHEY, SVGAGI. The CDR3 sequence is 15 residues long. The germline V and J ends were trimmed by 2 bases and 2 bases, with 13 bases remaining between them.

The V call is TRBV9, the J call TRBJ2-1, with 12 bases fitting TRBD2. The CDR3 runs to 18 residues. Unmatched junction bases numbered 10, after V lost 6 bases and J lost 0 bases. CDR1 SGDLS and CDR2 YYNGEE come from the germline V gene. The CDR3 loop reads CASTAGTSGSSSYNEQFF. In DNA form, the CDR3 reads TGTGCCAGCACCGCTGGGACTAGCGGGTCCAGCTCCTACAATGAGCAGTTCTTC.

V and J are TRBV11-2 and TRBJ2-3; TRBD2 aligns across 8 bases. V dropped 3 bases and J dropped 6; count of bases not matched to a gene: 5. Germline V gene sequence: CDR1 SGHAT, CDR2 FQNNGV. The CDR3 runs 14 residues. The CDR3 DNA reads TGTGCCAGCAGCTTCCGGGGGGGCCCGGATACGCAGTATTTT. Residues: CASSFRGGPDTQYF.

V and J are TRBV5-1 and TRBJ2-3; TRBD2 aligns across 14 bases. The V gene's germline CDR1 is SGHRS and CDR2 YFSETQ. The CDR3 covers 18 residues. Trimming at V came to 3 bases and at J to 0 bases, leaving 6 bases not matched to a gene. The CDR3 sequence: CASSWGLAGDVSTDTQYF. For the CDR3, the DNA is TGCGCCAGCAGCTGGGGACTAGCGGGGGACGTTAGCACAGATACGCAGTATTTT.

About this clone itself: The DNA is omitted, as the CDR3 cannot be located on it reliably, and the CDR3 follows TCRdb's listing. The chain carries TRBV19 and TRBJ1-2. The CDR3 adds up to 14 amino acids, both ends counted. Germline V lookup: CDR1 LNHDA, CDR2 SQIVND (reference sequence). CDR3 protein: CASFGAGGNYGYTF.

V is TRBV10-3 and J is TRBJ2-3, with unresolved D. CDR3 length: 14 amino acids. V shed 10 bases and J shed 3 bases, with 17 bases lying between them. Germline loops: CDR1 ENHRY, CDR2 SYGVKD. The CDR3 sequence is CATAAVAMTDTQYF. The CDR3 nucleotides are TGTGCCACCGCCGCGGTCGCCATGACAGATACGCAGTATTTT.

V and J are TRBV18 and TRBJ2-1; D unclear. Germline CDR1 and CDR2: KGHSH and LQKENI. CDR3 length: 14 amino acids. V was pared by 1 base and J by 5 bases, with 9 bases between. The CDR3 loop reads CASSPLPRDNEQFF. The CDR3, as DNA: TGTGCCAGCTCACCACTACCTAGAGACAATGAGCAGTTCTTC.

The chain combines TRBV7-2 with TRBJ1-2; 10 bases align to TRBD1. Germline V gene data show CDR1 as SGHTA and CDR2 as FQGNSA. The CDR3 covers 15 residues. Trimming took 4 bases from V and 3 from J; bases not matched to a gene: 5. CDR3 loop: CASSWGTGDDYGYTF. As DNA, the CDR3 is TGTGCCAGCAGCTGGGGGACAGGGGATGACTATGGCTACACCTTC.

This chain uses TRBV9 with TRBJ2-3, with 7 bases that match TRBD1. This CDR3 contains 16 residues. Germline V gene data show CDR1 as SGDLS and CDR2 as YYNGEE. Unmatched junction bases numbered 10, after V lost 4 bases and J lost 2 bases. The CDR3 sequence: CASSPRTGRFTDTQYF. The CDR3 bases are TGTGCCAGCAGCCCTCGGACAGGCAGATTCACAGATACGCAGTATTTT. Full variable domain (outside the CDR3, taken from reference TRBV9 and TRBJ2-3): DSGVTQTPKHLITATGQRVTLRCSPRSGDLSVYWYQQSLDQGLQFLIQYYNGEERAKGNILERFSAQQFPDLHSELNLSSLELGDSALYFCASSPRTGRFTDTQYFGPGTRLTVL.

The chain carries TRBV7-3 and TRBJ2-1, with D unresolved. Trimming removed 4 bases from V and 2 bases from J, with 12 bases in between. The CDR3 runs to 15 residues. Germline values: CDR1 SGHTA, CDR2 FQGTGA. The CDR3 region has the DNA TGTGCCAGCAGCTCTGATCTTAGTCCCTACAATGAGCAGTTCTTC. Protein product: CASSSDLSPYNEQFF.

This chain joins TRBV12-3 or TRBV12-4 and TRBJ1-1; D unclear. Deletions cut 2 bases from V and 1 base from J, with 5 bases between. The length of the CDR3 is 13 residues. The CDR3 DNA follows: TGTGCCAGCAGTTTACAACAGAACACTGAAGCTTTCTTT. This sequence encodes CASSLQQNTEAFF.

The genes are TRBV29-1 and TRBJ2-3, with 10 positions matching TRBD1. The CDR3 contains 15 residues. The V gene end was trimmed by 7 bases and the J gene end by 3 bases; junction bases not matched to a gene: 10. Germline V gene sequence: CDR1 SQVTM, CDR2 ANQGSEA. The CDR3 nucleotides read TGCAGCGCTTTAGGACAGGGGGGGGTGACAGATACGCAGTATTTT. Amino acids: CSALGQGGVTDTQYF.

The chain combines TRBV5-1 with TRBJ2-7, with TRBD2 matching over 12 bases. Germline V CDR1 and CDR2: SGHRS, YFSETQ. The CDR3 contains 15 residues. V shed 2 bases and J 5 bases; nucleotides not matched to a gene: 5. CDR3 in amino acids: CASSLRLAGADEQYF. CDR3 in DNA: TGCGCCAGCAGCTTAAGACTAGCGGGAGCCGACGAGCAGTACTTC.